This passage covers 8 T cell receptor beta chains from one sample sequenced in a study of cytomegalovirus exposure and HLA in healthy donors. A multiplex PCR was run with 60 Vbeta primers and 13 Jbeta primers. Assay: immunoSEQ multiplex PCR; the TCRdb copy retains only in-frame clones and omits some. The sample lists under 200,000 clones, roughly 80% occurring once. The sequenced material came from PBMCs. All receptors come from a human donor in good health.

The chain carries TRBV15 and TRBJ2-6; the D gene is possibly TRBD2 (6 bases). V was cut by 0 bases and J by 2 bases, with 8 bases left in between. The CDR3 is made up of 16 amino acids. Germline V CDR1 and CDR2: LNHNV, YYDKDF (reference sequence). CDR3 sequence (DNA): TGTGCCACCAGCAGAGATGGGGGGACTGGGGCCAACGTCCTGACTTTC. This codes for CATSRDGGTGANVLTF.

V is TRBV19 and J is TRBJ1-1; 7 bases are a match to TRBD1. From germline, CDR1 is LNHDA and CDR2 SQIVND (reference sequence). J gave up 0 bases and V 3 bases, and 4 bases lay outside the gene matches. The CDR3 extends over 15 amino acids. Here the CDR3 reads CASSMTGWMNTEAFF. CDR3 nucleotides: TGTGCCAGTAGTATGACAGGGTGGATGAACACTGAAGCTTTCTTT. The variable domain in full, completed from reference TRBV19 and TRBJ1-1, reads DGGITQSPKYLFRKEGQNVTLSCEQNLNHDAMYWYRQDPGQGLRLIYYSQIVNDFQKGDIAEGYSVSREKKESFPLTVTSAQKNPTAFYLCASSMTGWMNTEAFFGQGTRLTVV.

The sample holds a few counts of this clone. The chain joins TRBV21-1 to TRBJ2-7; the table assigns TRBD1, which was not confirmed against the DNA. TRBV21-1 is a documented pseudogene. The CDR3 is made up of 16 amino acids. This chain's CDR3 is CASSKGRGQQLGEQYF. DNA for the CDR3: TGTGCCAGCAGCAAAGGGAGGGGACAGCAGTTGGGAGAGCAGTACTTC.

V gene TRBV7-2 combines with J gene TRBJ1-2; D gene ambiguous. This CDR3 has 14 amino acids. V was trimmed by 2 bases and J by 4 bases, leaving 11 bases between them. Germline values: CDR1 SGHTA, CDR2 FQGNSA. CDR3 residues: CASSLSQVGYGYTF. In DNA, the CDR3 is TGTGCCAGCAGCTTATCTCAGGTCGGCTATGGCTACACCTTC.

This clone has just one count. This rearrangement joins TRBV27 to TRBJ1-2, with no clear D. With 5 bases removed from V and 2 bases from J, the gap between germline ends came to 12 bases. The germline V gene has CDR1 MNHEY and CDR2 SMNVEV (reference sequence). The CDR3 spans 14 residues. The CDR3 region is CASSPLTGNYGYTF. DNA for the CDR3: TGTGCCAGCAGTCCGTTGACGGGAAACTATGGCTACACCTTC.

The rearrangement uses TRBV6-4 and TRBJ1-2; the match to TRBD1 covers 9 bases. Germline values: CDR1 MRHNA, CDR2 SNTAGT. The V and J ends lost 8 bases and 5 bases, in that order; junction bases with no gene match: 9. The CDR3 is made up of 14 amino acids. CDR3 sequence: CASSPTGGWYGYTF. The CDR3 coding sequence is TGTGCCAGCTCCCCGACAGGGGGTTGGTATGGCTACACCTTC.

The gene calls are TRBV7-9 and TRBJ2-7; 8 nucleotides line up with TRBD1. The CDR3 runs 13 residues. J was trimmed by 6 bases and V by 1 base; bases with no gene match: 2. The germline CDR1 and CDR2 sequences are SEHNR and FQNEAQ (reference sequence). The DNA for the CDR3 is TGTGCCAGCAGCTTAGGGACAGGGTCCGAGCAGTACTTC. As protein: CASSLGTGSEQYF.

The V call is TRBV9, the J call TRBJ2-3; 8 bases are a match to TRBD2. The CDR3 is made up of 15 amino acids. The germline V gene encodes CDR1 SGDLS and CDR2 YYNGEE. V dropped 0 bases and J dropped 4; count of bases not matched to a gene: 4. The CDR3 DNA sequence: TGTGCCAGCAGCGTAGGGGGACTAGATCCAGATACGCAGTATTTT. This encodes CASSVGGLDPDTQYF. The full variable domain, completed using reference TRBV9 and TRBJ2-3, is DSGVTQTPKHLITATGQRVTLRCSPRSGDLSVYWYQQSLDQGLQFLIQYYNGEERAKGNILERFSAQQFPDLHSELNLSSLELGDSALYFCASSVGGLDPDTQYFGPGTRLTVL.